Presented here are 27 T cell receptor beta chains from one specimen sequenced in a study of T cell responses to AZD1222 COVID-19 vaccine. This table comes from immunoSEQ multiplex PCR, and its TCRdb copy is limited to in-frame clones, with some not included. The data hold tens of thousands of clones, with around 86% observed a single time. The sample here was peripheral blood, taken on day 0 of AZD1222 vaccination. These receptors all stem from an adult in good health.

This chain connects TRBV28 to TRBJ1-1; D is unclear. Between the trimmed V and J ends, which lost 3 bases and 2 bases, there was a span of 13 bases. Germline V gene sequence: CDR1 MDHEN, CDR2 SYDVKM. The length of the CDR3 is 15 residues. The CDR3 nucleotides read TGTGCCAGCAGTTTGGCGGACTCCCCAAACACTGAAGCTTTCTTT. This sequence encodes CASSLADSPNTEAFF.

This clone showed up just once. DNA of the CDR3: TGTGCCAGCAGCGTAGCTAGGCTAGCGAGCTCCTACAATGAGCAGTTCTTC. Its translation: CASSVARLASSYNEQFF. This chain joins TRBV9 and TRBJ2-1, with D possibly TRBD2 on 6 matching bases. Germline loops: CDR1 SGDLS, CDR2 YYNGEE. The V and J ends lost 0 bases and 0 bases respectively, with 13 bases between them. The CDR3 length is 17 residues.

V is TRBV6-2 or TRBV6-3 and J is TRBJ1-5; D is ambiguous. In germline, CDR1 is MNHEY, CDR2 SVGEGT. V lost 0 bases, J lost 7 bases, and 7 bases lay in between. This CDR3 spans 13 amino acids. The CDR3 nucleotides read TGTGCCAGCAGTTACTCCGGGGTACAGCCCCAGCATTTT. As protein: CASSYSGVQPQHF.

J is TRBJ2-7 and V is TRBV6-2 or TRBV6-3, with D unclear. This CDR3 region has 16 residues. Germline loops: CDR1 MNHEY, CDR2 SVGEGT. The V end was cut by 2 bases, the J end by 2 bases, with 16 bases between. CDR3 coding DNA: TGTGCCAGCAGTTACGAGGCGTCATTACCAACCTACGAGCAGTACTTC. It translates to CASSYEASLPTYEQYF.

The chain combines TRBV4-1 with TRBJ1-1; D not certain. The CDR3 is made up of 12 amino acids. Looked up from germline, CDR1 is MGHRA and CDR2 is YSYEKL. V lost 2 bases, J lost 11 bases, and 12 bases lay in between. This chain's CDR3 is CASSQSLLGAFF. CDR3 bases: TGCGCCAGCAGCCAATCACTATTGGGGGCTTTCTTT.

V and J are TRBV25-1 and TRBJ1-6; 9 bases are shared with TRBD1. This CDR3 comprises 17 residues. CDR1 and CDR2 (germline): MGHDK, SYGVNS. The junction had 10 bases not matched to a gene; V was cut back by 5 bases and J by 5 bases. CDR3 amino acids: CASSQTRTGVNNSPLHF. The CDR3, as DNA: TGTGCCAGCAGTCAAACCCGGACAGGGGTAAATAATTCACCCCTCCACTTT.

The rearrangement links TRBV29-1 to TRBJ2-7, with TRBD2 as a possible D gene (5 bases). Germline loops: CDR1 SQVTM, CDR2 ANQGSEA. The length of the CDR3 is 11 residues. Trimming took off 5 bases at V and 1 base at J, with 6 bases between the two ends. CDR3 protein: CSVRGSYEQYF. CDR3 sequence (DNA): TGCAGCGTTCGGGGATCCTACGAGCAGTACTTC.

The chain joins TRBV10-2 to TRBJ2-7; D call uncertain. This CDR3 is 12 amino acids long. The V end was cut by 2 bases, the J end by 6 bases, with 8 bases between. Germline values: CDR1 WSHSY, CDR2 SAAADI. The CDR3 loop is CASSEVGSEQYF. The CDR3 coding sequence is TGCGCCAGCAGTGAGGTAGGGTCCGAGCAGTACTTC.

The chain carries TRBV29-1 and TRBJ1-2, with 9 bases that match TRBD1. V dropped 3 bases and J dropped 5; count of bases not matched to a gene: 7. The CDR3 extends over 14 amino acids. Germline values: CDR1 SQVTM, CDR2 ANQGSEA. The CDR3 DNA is TGCAGCGTTGACCAACAGGGGGCGGGTTATGGCTACACCTTC. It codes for CSVDQQGAGYGYTF.

CDR3 loop: CASRRGLREKLFF. The CDR3 nucleotides read TGTGCCAGCAGGAGGGGGCTAAGGGAAAAACTGTTTTTT. The chain employs TRBV2 and TRBJ1-4, with 7 bases lining up with TRBD1. The CDR3 covers 13 residues. The germline V gene has CDR1 SNHLY and CDR2 FYNNEI. The V segment lost 6 bases and the J segment 8 bases; nucleotides outside the gene matches: 6.

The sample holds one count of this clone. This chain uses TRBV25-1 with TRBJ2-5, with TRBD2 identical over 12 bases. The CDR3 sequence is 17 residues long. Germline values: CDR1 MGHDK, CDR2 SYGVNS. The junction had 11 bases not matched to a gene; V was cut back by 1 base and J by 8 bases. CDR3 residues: CASSEFGSSGGDGTQYF. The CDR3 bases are TGTGCCAGCAGTGAATTTGGGTCTAGCGGGGGGGATGGCACCCAGTACTTC. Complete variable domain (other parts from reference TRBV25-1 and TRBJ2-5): EADIYQTPRYLVIGTGKKITLECSQTMGHDKMYWYQQDPGMELHLIHYSYGVNSTEKGDLSSESTVSRIRTEHFPLTLESARPSHTSQYLCASSEFGSSGGDGTQYFGPGTRLLVL.

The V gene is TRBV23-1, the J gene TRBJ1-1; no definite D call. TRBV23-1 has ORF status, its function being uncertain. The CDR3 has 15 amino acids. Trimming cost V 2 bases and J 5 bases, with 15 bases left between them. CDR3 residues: CASSQVRTISTEAFF. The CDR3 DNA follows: TGCGCCAGCAGTCAAGTTCGGACCATATCGACTGAAGCTTTCTTT.

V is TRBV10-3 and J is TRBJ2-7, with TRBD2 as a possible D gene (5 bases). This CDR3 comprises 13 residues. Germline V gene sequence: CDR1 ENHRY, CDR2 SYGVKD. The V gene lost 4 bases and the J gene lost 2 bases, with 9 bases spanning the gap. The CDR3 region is CAISGTQPYEQYF. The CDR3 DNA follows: TGTGCCATCAGTGGGACTCAGCCCTACGAGCAGTACTTC.

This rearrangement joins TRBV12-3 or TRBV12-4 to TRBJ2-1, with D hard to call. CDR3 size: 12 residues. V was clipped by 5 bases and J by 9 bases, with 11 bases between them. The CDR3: CASSDLLPEQFF. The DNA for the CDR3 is TGTGCCAGCAGTGACCTACTCCCTGAGCAGTTCTTC.

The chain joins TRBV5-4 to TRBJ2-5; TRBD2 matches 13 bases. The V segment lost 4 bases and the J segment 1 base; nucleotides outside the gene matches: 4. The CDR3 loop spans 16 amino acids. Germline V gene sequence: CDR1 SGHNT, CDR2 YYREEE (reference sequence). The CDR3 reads CASSPTSGGFQETQYF. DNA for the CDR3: TGTGCCAGCAGCCCGACTAGCGGGGGGTTCCAAGAGACCCAGTACTTC.

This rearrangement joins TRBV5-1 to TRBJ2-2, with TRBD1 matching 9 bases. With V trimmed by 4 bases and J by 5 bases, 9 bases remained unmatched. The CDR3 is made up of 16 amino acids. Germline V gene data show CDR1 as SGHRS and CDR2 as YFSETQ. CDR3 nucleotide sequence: TGCGCCAGCAGCCCCGGGGACAGGGATTGGACCGGGGAGCTGTTTTTT. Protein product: CASSPGDRDWTGELFF.

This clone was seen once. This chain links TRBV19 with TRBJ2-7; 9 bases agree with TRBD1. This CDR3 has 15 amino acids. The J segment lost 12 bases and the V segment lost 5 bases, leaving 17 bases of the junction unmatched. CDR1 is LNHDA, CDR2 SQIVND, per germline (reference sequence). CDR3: CASSPHRDRVSSVYF. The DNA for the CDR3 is TGTGCCAGTAGTCCTCACCGGGACAGGGTTTCGAGTGTGTACTTC.

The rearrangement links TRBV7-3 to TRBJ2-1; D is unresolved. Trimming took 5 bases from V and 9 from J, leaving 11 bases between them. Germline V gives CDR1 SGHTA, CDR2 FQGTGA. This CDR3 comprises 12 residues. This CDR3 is CASSRFNGEQFF. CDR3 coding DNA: TGTGCCAGCAGCCGATTCAACGGTGAGCAGTTCTTC.

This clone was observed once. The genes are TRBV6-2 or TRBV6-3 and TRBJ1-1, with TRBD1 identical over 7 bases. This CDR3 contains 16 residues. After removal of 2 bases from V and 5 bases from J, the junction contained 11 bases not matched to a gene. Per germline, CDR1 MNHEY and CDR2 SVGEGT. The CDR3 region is CASSYGIDRVYTEAFF. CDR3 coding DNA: TGTGCCAGCAGTTACGGTATCGACAGGGTCTATACTGAAGCTTTCTTT.

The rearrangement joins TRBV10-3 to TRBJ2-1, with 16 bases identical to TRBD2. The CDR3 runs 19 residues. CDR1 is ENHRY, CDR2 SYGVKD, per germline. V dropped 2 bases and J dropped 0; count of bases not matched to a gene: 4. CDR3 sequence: CAISEPGTSGRGSYNEQFF. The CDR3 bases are TGTGCCATCAGTGAGCCTGGGACTAGCGGGAGGGGCTCCTACAATGAGCAGTTCTTC.

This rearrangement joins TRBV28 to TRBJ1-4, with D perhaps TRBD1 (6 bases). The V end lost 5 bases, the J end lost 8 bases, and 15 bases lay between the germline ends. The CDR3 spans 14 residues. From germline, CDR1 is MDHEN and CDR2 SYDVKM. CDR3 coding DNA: TGTGCCAGCAGTGTCAGGGGTATATCGGAAAAACTGTTTTTT. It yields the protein CASSVRGISEKLFF. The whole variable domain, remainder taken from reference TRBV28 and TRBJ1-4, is DVKVTQSSRYLVKRTGEKVFLECVQDMDHENMFWYRQDPGLGLRLIYFSYDVKMKEKGDIPEGYSVSREKKERFSLILESASTNQTSMYLCASSVRGISEKLFFGSGTQLSVL.

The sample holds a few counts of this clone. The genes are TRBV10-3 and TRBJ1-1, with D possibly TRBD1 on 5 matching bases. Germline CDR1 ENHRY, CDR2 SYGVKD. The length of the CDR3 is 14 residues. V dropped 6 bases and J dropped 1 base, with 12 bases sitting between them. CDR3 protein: CAIRGGYRNTEAFF. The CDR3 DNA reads TGTGCCATCAGGGGGGGTTACAGGAACACTGAAGCTTTCTTT.

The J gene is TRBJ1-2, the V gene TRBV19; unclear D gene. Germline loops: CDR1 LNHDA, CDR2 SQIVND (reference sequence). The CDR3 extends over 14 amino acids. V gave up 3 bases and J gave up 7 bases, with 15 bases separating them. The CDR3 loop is CASSILPTMGGYTF. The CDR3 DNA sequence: TGTGCCAGTAGTATCCTCCCTACGATGGGTGGCTACACCTTC.

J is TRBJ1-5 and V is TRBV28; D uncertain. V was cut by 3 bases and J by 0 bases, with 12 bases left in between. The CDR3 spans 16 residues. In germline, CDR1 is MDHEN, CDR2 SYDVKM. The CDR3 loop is CASSFRSAYSNQPQHF. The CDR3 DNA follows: TGTGCCAGCAGTTTTCGGAGTGCTTATAGCAATCAGCCCCAGCATTTT.

The CDR3 reads CASSRTGGYTGELFF. The CDR3 DNA is TGTGCCAGCAGCCGCACAGGGGGCTACACCGGGGAGCTGTTTTTT. The genes are TRBV7-3 and TRBJ2-2; TRBD1 agrees at 9 bases. Germline CDR1 is SGHTA and CDR2 is FQGTGA. The CDR3 covers 15 residues. Unmatched junction bases numbered 4, after V lost 5 bases and J lost 3 bases. The entire variable domain, with the rest obtained from reference TRBV7-3 and TRBJ2-2, is as follows: GAGVSQTPSNKVTEKGKYVELRCDPISGHTALYWYRQSLGQGPEFLIYFQGTGAADDSGLPNDRFFAVRPEGSVSTLKIQRTERGDSAVYLCASSRTGGYTGELFFGEGSRLTVL.

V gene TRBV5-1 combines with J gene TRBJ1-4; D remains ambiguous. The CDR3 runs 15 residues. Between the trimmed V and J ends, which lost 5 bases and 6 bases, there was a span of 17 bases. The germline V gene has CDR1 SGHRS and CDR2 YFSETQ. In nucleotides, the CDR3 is TGCGCCAGCAGTCTCGCGCCTGGACGGGATGAAAAACTGTTTTTT. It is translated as CASSLAPGRDEKLFF. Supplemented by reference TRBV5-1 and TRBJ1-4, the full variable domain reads KAGVTQTPRYLIKTRGQQVTLSCSPISGHRSVSWYQQTPGQGLQFLFEYFSETQRNKGNFPGRFSGRQFSNSRSEMNVSTLELGDSALYLCASSLAPGRDEKLFFGSGTQLSVL.

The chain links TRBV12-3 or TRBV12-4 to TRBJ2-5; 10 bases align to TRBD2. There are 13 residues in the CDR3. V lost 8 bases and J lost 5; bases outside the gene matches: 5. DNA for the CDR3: TGTGCCAGCGCCCTAGCGGGGGTGGAGACCCAGTACTTC. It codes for CASALAGVETQYF.